This is a list of T cell receptor beta chains from one sample in a study of cytotoxic CD8 clonotypes in ibrutinib-treated CLL. Profiled with immunoSEQ multiplex PCR; TCRdb holds only in-frame clones, not every one. The sample has some 92,000 clones; approximately 77% are singletons. This specimen consisted of PBMCs, obtained after 24 months of ibrutinib treatment. All receptors come from a human donor with chronic lymphocytic leukemia. Both conserved end residues are part of each CDR3. The D gene is left open where the match is weak. Part of the rows lack a size; the others show once, few, many or a class for expanded clones.

cdr3_aa cdr3_nt clone_size j_call d_call v_call
CASSLAAGSQETQYF TGCGCCAGCAGCTTGGCCGCGGGATCCCAAGAGACCCAGTACTTC NA TRBJ2-5 NA TRBV5-1
CASSTGGPTDTQYF TGTGCCAGCAGCACAGGGGGCCCCACAGATACGCAGTATTTT NA TRBJ2-3 TRBD1 TRBV28
CSVRRNEKLFF TGCAGTGTCAGGAGGAATGAAAAACTGTTTTTT NA TRBJ1-4 NA TRBV20-1
CSIRSNSGNTIYF TGCAGCATCAGGAGTAACTCTGGAAACACCATATATTTT NA TRBJ1-3 NA TRBV29-1
CASTGTSGGVTYEQYF TGTGCCAGCACTGGGACTAGCGGAGGCGTTACCTACGAGCAGTACTTC NA TRBJ2-7 TRBD2 TRBV28
CASSPTLSGGNEKLFF TGTGCCAGCTCACCAACTCTCAGCGGAGGGAATGAAAAACTGTTTTTT NA TRBJ1-4 NA TRBV18
CASSERWGRASYEQYF TGCGCCAGCAGTGAGCGGTGGGGCAGGGCATCCTACGAGCAGTACTTC few TRBJ2-7 NA TRBV10-1
CASTSLVGEQFF TGTGCCAGCACCTCTCTTGTAGGTGAGCAGTTCTTC NA TRBJ2-1 NA TRBV27
CASSLFPIAGIYNEQFF TGTGCCAGCAGTTTATTCCCCATAGCGGGGATCTACAATGAGCAGTTCTTC NA TRBJ2-1 TRBD2 TRBV7-2
CASSLAAGANPYGYTF TGCGCCAGCAGCTTGGCCGCGGGGGCGAACCCCTATGGCTACACCTTC NA TRBJ1-2 NA TRBV5-1
CAISDREGLWYTF TGTGCCATCAGTGATAGGGAGGGCCTATGGTACACCTTC NA TRBJ1-2 NA TRBV10-3
CASSSERESYEQYF TGTGCCAGCTCATCCGAGCGGGAATCCTACGAGCAGTACTTC NA TRBJ2-7 TRBD2 TRBV18
CASSPYQGQETQYF TGTGCCAGCTCACCATACCAGGGACAAGAGACCCAGTACTTC NA TRBJ2-5 NA TRBV18
CASSLGGGDYGYTF TGTGCCAGCAGCTTAGGAGGGGGTGACTATGGCTACACCTTC NA TRBJ1-2 NA TRBV7-9
CASSVDRRTDTQYF TGTGCCAGCAGTGTTGACAGGCGAACAGATACGCAGTATTTT NA TRBJ2-3 NA TRBV6-1
CAWNAGTFEQYF TGTGCCTGGAACGCAGGAACCTTCGAGCAGTACTTC NA TRBJ2-7 NA TRBV30
CASSLVFSSRQGAGGYTF TGTGCCAGCAGCTTAGTATTTTCTAGTCGGCAGGGGGCTGGTGGCTACACCTTC NA TRBJ1-2 TRBD1 TRBV7-2
CASSITGGAGGTEAFF TGTGCCAGTAGTATAACAGGGGGCGCAGGGGGCACTGAAGCTTTCTTT NA TRBJ1-1 TRBD1 TRBV19
CASSSREPYNEQFF TGTGCCAGCAGCAGCCGGGAGCCTTACAATGAGCAGTTCTTC NA TRBJ2-1 NA TRBV6-5
CAWHPRGGTANEKLFF TGTGCCTGGCACCCGAGGGGGGGGACAGCTAATGAAAAACTGTTTTTT NA TRBJ1-4 TRBD1 TRBV30
CASSLISQGRSGNTIYF TGTGCCAGCAGCTTAATCTCACAGGGCCGTTCTGGAAACACCATATATTTT NA TRBJ1-3 NA TRBV7-9
CASSLTGQSLLNEQFF TGTGCCAGCAGTTTAACGGGACAGAGTCTCTTAAATGAGCAGTTCTTC NA TRBJ2-1 TRBD1 TRBV6-4
CASSLDRVGNTIYF TGTGCCAGCAGCCTCGACAGGGTTGGAAACACCATATATTTT few TRBJ1-3 TRBD1 TRBV11-2
CASSGGRDTQYF TGCGCCAGCAGTGGGGGGAGGGATACGCAGTATTTT NA TRBJ2-3 NA TRBV10-2
CASSPEDSNEKLFF TGTGCCAGCAGCCCCGAGGACAGTAATGAAAAACTGTTTTTT NA TRBJ1-4 NA TRBV5-5
CASSLARRLAAHEQFF TGTGCCAGCAGCTTAGCGAGGAGACTAGCGGCGCATGAGCAGTTCTTC NA TRBJ2-1 TRBD2 TRBV7-2
CASSLIFHEQYF TGTGCCAGCAGCTTAATCTTCCACGAGCAGTACTTC NA TRBJ2-7 NA TRBV11-2
CASSRTSGYEQYF TGTGCCAGCAGTCGGACTAGCGGGTACGAGCAGTACTTC NA TRBJ2-7 TRBD2 TRBV27
CASRLGTTSSYNEQFF TGTGCCAGCAGACTCGGGACCACATCCTCCTACAATGAGCAGTTCTTC NA TRBJ2-1 NA TRBV28
CASSFGTGSSYNSPLHF TGTGCCAGCAGCTTTGGGACAGGAAGCTCCTATAATTCACCCCTCCACTTT NA TRBJ1-6 TRBD1 TRBV5-6
CASSSGQGIYGYTF TGTGCCAGTAGTAGTGGACAGGGGATCTATGGCTACACCTTC NA TRBJ1-2 TRBD1 TRBV19
CASSPWTANPYEQYF TGTGCCAGCAGCCCCTGGACTGCCAATCCCTACGAGCAGTACTTC NA TRBJ2-7 NA TRBV11-2
CASSYQGNAYGYTF TGTGCCAGCAGTTATCAGGGTAACGCCTATGGCTACACCTTC NA TRBJ1-2 NA TRBV6-5